The 18 T cell receptor beta chains presented below share a single source sample, sequenced in a study of T cell responses to AZD1222 COVID-19 vaccine. Generated by immunoSEQ multiplex PCR, the TCRdb table keeps only in-frame clones and is missing some. This sample has 90,000 to 150,000 clones, with about nine tenths found just once. This material consisted of peripheral blood, taken on day 0 of AZD1222 vaccination. Source of these receptors: an adult in good health.

The V and J genes are TRBV19 and TRBJ1-1, with D uncertain. Germline-derived CDR1 and CDR2 are LNHDA and SQIVND (reference sequence). This CDR3 contains 14 residues. V lost 1 base and J lost 0, with 6 bases in between. The CDR3 nucleotides read TGTGCCAGTAGTATAGGCGGGTTGAACACTGAAGCTTTCTTT. Its translation: CASSIGGLNTEAFF.

V gene TRBV5-1 combines with J gene TRBJ2-1, with TRBD2 matching 7 bases. CDR1 and CDR2 (germline): SGHRS, YFSETQ. Trimming took 2 bases from V and 4 from J; bases not matched to a gene: 6. CDR3 size: 15 residues. Here the CDR3 reads CASSFGGGPYNEQFF. In DNA form, the CDR3 reads TGCGCCAGCAGCTTTGGGGGAGGGCCTTACAATGAGCAGTTCTTC.

The chain couples TRBV5-6 to TRBJ2-2; D not certain. The CDR3 length is 12 residues. Germline values: CDR1 SGHDT, CDR2 YYEEEE. V was clipped by 2 bases and J by 2 bases, with 1 base between them. CDR3 coding DNA: TGTGCCAGCAGCTTAAACACCGGGGAGCTGTTTTTT. Translated, it gives CASSLNTGELFF.

CDR3 residues: CASSFRDREATEAFF. CDR3 DNA: TGTGCCAGCAGCTTCCGGGACAGGGAGGCCACTGAAGCTTTCTTT. V and J are TRBV5-6 and TRBJ1-1, with 9 bases lining up with TRBD1. This CDR3 is 15 amino acids long. The V and J ends lost 2 bases and 4 bases, in that order; junction bases with no gene match: 6. Per germline, CDR1 SGHDT and CDR2 YYEEEE.

CDR3 DNA: TGCGCCAGCAGCTTGACCGGGACGGAAAACACCATATATTTT. This encodes CASSLTGTENTIYF. This chain links TRBV5-1 with TRBJ1-3; the D gene is possibly TRBD1 (5 bases). CDR1 SGHRS and CDR2 YFSETQ come from the germline V gene. CDR3 size: 14 residues. V was cut by 1 base and J by 6 bases, with 11 bases left in between.

The chain joins TRBV5-4 to TRBJ2-1, with 10 positions matching TRBD2. The trim removed 0 bases at V and 8 bases at J, leaving 8 bases unmatched. Germline CDR1 reads SGHNT; CDR2 reads YYREEE (reference sequence). There are 16 residues in the CDR3. The CDR3 here is CASSLAPAGGQDEQFF. CDR3 sequence (DNA): TGTGCCAGCAGCTTGGCCCCAGCGGGAGGGCAGGATGAGCAGTTCTTC.

The chain links TRBV29-1 to TRBJ2-1; D is ambiguous. The CDR3 has 14 residues. The germline V gene encodes CDR1 SQVTM and CDR2 ANQGSEA. The V end lost 6 bases, the J end lost 2 bases, and 14 bases lay between the germline ends. CDR3 protein: CSVDGSSPYNEQFF. The CDR3 nucleotides are TGCAGCGTCGACGGCTCTAGTCCCTACAATGAGCAGTTCTTC.

The chain has TRBV6-6 and TRBJ1-2; D is unclear. CDR1 MNHNY and CDR2 SVGAGI come from the germline V gene (reference sequence). The V and J ends lost 2 bases and 1 base respectively, with 8 bases between them. The CDR3 consists of 14 residues. The CDR3 sequence: CASSYTENNYGYTF. CDR3 nucleotides: TGTGCCAGCAGTTACACGGAGAATAACTATGGCTACACCTTC.

This chain connects TRBV11-3 to TRBJ2-1; D possibly uses TRBD1 or TRBD2 (5 bases each). Germline CDR1 SGHNT, CDR2 YENEEA. This CDR3 has 14 residues. The V end lost 0 bases, the J end lost 6 bases, and 9 bases lay between the germline ends. For the CDR3, the DNA is TGTGCCAGCAGCTTAGATATGAGGGGCAATGAGCAGTTCTTC. Translation: CASSLDMRGNEQFF.

This chain joins TRBV5-1 and TRBJ1-4, with D perhaps TRBD1 (5 bases). Trimming shortened V by 1 base and J by 5 bases, and 15 bases separated the two germline ends. This CDR3 is 16 amino acids long. The germline V gene has CDR1 SGHRS and CDR2 YFSETQ. As DNA, the CDR3 is TGCGCCAGCAGCTTGTTCGAAGGGGCTAGCAATGAAAAACTGTTTTTT. Its protein is CASSLFEGASNEKLFF. Together with reference TRBV5-1 and TRBJ1-4, the CDR3 gives the full variable domain: KAGVTQTPRYLIKTRGQQVTLSCSPISGHRSVSWYQQTPGQGLQFLFEYFSETQRNKGNFPGRFSGRQFSNSRSEMNVSTLELGDSALYLCASSLFEGASNEKLFFGSGTQLSVL.

The V call is TRBV5-1, the J call TRBJ2-1; TRBD2 aligns across 8 bases. Per the germline V gene, CDR1 is SGHRS and CDR2 is YFSETQ. V lost 3 bases, J lost 0 bases, and 8 bases stayed unmatched. The CDR3 has 17 residues. This CDR3 is CASSYLSGGPSYNEQFF. The CDR3 nucleotides read TGCGCCAGCAGCTACCTAAGCGGGGGCCCCTCCTACAATGAGCAGTTCTTC.

DNA for the CDR3: TGTGCCAGCAGACAATCCGGGACAGGGGGTGAGACCCAGTACTTC. Encoded protein: CASRQSGTGGETQYF. This chain connects TRBV6-5 to TRBJ2-5, with 11 positions matching TRBD1. This CDR3 is 15 amino acids long. With 6 bases clipped from V and 5 bases from J, the junction kept 8 bases outside the gene matches. The germline CDR1 and CDR2 sequences are MNHEY and SVGAGI.

The CDR3: CASSQEKETQYF. DNA for the CDR3: TGCGCCAGCAGCCAAGAAAAAGAGACCCAGTACTTC. The chain links TRBV4-1 to TRBJ2-5, with no clear D. The CDR3 has 12 amino acids. V was pared by 0 bases and J by 3 bases, with 2 bases between. Germline V CDR1 and CDR2: MGHRA, YSYEKL.

This CDR3 is CASSTTGTASGANVLTF. CDR3 coding DNA: TGTGCCAGCAGCACCACCGGGACAGCCTCTGGGGCCAACGTCCTGACTTTC. This rearrangement joins TRBV7-2 to TRBJ2-6; the match to TRBD1 covers 7 bases. The germline V gene encodes CDR1 SGHTA and CDR2 FQGNSA. V shed 5 bases, J shed 0 bases, and the junction held 7 bases outside the gene matches. The CDR3 spans 17 residues.

The chain carries TRBV7-8 and TRBJ2-4, with 7 bases aligning to TRBD1. Germline assignment: CDR1 SGHVS and CDR2 FQNEAQ. J lost 11 bases, V lost 1 base, and 11 bases had no gene match. This CDR3 has 15 amino acids. In nucleotides, the CDR3 is TGTGCCAGCAGCTTAGTGGGCAGGGGGTCAGGGCTTCAGTACTTC. This gives the protein CASSLVGRGSGLQYF.

The rearrangement uses TRBV5-6 and TRBJ1-5; TRBD1 is a possible D gene (5 bases). The germline V gene has CDR1 SGHDT and CDR2 YYEEEE. The CDR3 is made up of 16 amino acids. V was cut by 4 bases and J by 3 bases, with 17 bases left in between. CDR3 sequence: CASSDRGAWPNQPQHF. CDR3 in DNA: TGTGCCAGCAGCGACAGAGGTGCATGGCCCAATCAGCCCCAGCATTTT.

This chain links TRBV5-4 with TRBJ2-5, with D possibly matching TRBD2 (7 bases). The CDR3 spans 15 residues. Germline V gene lookup returns CDR1 SGHNT and CDR2 YYREEE (reference sequence). Deletions cut 3 bases from V and 5 bases from J, with 17 bases between. This chain's CDR3 is CASSSQAGARETQYF. The CDR3 DNA reads TGTGCCAGCAGCTCCCAGGCGGGGGCTCGGGAGACCCAGTACTTC.

The chain uses TRBV18 and TRBJ1-2, with 9 bases that match TRBD1. Germline lookup yields CDR1 KGHSH and CDR2 LQKENI. The CDR3 is 17 residues long. Trimming at V came to 3 bases and at J to 3 bases, leaving 11 bases not matched to a gene. As DNA, the CDR3 is TGTGCCAGCTCACCCGGGACAGGGAAGCAGGACTACTATGGCTACACCTTC. Translated, it gives CASSPGTGKQDYYGYTF.